One sample yielded the 3 T cell receptor beta chains listed below, sequenced in a study of CD8+CD57+ T cells in acquired aplastic anemia. All sequencing subjects had displayed CD8+CD57+ cell expansion on flow cytometry. Using genomic DNA as the template, TCR beta VDJ and CDR3 profiling was carried out. TCRdb called the reads again in MiXCR, with one record for every CDR3 protein. The repertoire has 270,000 or so distinct CDR3 sequences, 82% of them found once; the top ten carry 35% to 50%. Sequencing used sorted CD4+, CD8+, or CD8+CD57+ T cells (not recorded which) from PBMCs. The receptors here all came from a human donor with aplastic anemia.

As concerns this clonotype: A junction boundary mismatches the germline segment, possibly from a read error. The V gene is TRBV7-8, the J gene TRBJ2-1, with 7 bases lining up with TRBD2. Germline-derived CDR1 and CDR2 are SGHVS and FQNEAQ. The CDR3 totals 13 residues. The CDR3 DNA reads TGTGCCAGCAGCTTTGGGGGGGTTCCCGATACGCAGTTT. Translation gives CASSFGGVPDTQF. The complete variable domain, with remaining parts taken from reference TRBV7-8 and TRBJ2-1, reads GAGVSQSPRYKVAKRGQDVALRCDPISGHVSLFWYQQALGQGPEFLTYFQNEAQLDKSGLPSDRFFAERPEGSVSTLKIQRTQQEDSAVYLCASSFGGVPDTQFGPGTRLTVL.

A remark on this clonotype: Without the conserved terminal phenylalanine or tryptophan, this CDR3 likely stems from a read error. It is unclear where the CDR3 begins or ends on the DNA, so no DNA is shown, and the CDR3 is as TCRdb lists it. The chain uses TRBV7-9 and TRBJ2-2; TRBD2 is taken as the D call from the table, unchecked against the DNA. Germline lookup yields CDR1 SEHNR and CDR2 FQNEAQ (reference sequence). With termini counted, the CDR3 has 12 amino acids. CDR3 sequence: CASSLQRSGGSD.

On this clonotype: Because it lacks the conserved phenylalanine or tryptophan at the end, this CDR3 is likely a read error. The limits of the CDR3 on the DNA are not certain, so only TCRdb's listed CDR3 is given. The CDR3 sequence: CASTLGGVPDAANV. This chain links TRBV7-6 with TRBJ2-3; the DNA was not used to check the table's D call, TRBD2. The CDR3 length is 14 residues, termini included. Germline lookup yields CDR1 SGHVS and CDR2 FNYEAQ.